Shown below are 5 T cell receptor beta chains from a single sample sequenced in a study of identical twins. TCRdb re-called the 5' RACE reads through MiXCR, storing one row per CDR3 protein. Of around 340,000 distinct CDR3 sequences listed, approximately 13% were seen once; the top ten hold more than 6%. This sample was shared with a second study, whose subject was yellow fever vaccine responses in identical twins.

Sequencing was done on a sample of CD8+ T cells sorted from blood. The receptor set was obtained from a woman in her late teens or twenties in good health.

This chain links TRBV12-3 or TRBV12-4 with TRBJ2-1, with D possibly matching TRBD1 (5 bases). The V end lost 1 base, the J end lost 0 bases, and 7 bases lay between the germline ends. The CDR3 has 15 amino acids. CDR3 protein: CASSLGGHSYNEQFF. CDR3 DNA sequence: TGTGCCAGCAGTTTAGGGGGCCACTCCTACAATGAGCAGTTCTTC.

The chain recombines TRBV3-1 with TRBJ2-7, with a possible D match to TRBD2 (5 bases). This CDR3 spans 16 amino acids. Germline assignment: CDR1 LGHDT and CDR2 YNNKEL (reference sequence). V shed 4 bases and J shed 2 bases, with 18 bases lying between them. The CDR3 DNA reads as TGTGCCAGCAGCCGGAATGAGGGAAAGAGACCCTACGAGCAGTACTTC. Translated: CASSRNEGKRPYEQYF.

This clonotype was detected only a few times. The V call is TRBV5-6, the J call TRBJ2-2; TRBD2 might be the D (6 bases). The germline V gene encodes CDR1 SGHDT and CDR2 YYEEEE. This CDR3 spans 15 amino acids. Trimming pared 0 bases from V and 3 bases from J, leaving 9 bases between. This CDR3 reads CASSLGRGYTGELFF. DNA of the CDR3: TGTGCCAGCAGCTTGGGGAGGGGTTACACCGGGGAGCTGTTTTTT.

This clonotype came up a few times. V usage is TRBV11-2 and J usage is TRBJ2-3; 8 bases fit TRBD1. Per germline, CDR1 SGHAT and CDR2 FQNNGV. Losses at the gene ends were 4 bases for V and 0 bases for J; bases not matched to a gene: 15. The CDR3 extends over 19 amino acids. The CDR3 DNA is TGTGCCAGCAGCTCAGGACAGGGAGGTTTCTCCACTAGCACAGATACGCAGTATTTT. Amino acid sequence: CASSSGQGGFSTSTDTQYF.

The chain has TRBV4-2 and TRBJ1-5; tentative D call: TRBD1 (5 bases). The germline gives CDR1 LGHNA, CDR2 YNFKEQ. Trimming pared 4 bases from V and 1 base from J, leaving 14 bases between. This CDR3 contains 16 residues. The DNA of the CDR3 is TGTGCCAGCAGCCCCCAGGCGGGGGTAAGCAATCAGCCCCAGCATTTT. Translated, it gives CASSPQAGVSNQPQHF.